This T cell receptor (beta chain) was found in a study of blood T cell repertoires in COVID-19. Study background: Specimens from acute and convalescent COVID-19 originated in the United States, Italy and Spain. In each case, the material was cDNA or gDNA derived from T cells, B-cell-depleted T cells, or PBMCs.

This clone was seen a handful of times. Original handling: It was from reference gene primer amplification that nucleated cell counts were estimated. Using immunoSEQ multiplex PCR, the repertoire was profiled, and TCRdb retains in-frame clones only, with some absent. V and J calls and clone size are those listed in that table; D and trimming were worked out from the DNA. The sample records roughly 200,000 clones, about 80% being singletons. CDR3 size: 13 residues. V was pared by 5 bases and J by 0 bases, with 7 bases between. Per germline, CDR1 LGHNA and CDR2 YSLEER. The chain has TRBV4-3 and TRBJ1-1; D may be TRBD1 (5 bases). Sample: peripheral blood. The TCR was taken from a man between 60 and 75 years old with acute or convalescent COVID-19. In DNA form, the CDR3 reads TGCGCCAGCAGCGGACAACTGAACACTGAAGCTTTCTTT. It codes for CASSGQLNTEAFF.